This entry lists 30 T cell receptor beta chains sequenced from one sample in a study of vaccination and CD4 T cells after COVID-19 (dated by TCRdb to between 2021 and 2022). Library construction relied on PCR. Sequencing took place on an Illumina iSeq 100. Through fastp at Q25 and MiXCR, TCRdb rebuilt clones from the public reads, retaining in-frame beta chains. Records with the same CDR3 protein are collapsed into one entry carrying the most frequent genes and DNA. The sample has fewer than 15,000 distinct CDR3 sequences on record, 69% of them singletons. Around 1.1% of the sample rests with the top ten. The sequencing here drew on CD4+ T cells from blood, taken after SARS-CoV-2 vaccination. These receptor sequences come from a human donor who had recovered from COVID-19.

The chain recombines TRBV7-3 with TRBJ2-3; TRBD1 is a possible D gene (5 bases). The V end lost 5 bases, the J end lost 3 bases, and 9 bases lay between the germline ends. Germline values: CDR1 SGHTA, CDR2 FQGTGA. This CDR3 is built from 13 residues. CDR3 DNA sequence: TGTGCCAGCAGCCTCCCAGGGACAGATACGCAGTATTTT. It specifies CASSLPGTDTQYF.

This CDR3 is CASSVRQLVSGNTIYF. For the CDR3, the DNA is TGTGCCAGCAGTGTACGTCAACTAGTCTCTGGAAACACCATATATTTT. This chain links TRBV2 with TRBJ1-3; D remains unclear. This CDR3 spans 16 amino acids. The V end lost 4 bases, the J end lost 0 bases, and 13 bases lay between the germline ends. The germline CDR1 and CDR2 sequences are SNHLY and FYNNEI.

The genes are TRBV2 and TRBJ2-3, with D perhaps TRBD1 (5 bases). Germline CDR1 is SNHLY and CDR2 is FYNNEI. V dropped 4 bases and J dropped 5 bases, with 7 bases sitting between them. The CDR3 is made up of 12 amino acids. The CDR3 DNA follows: TGTGCCAGCAGTGCCCAGGGAGATACGCAGTATTTT. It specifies CASSAQGDTQYF.

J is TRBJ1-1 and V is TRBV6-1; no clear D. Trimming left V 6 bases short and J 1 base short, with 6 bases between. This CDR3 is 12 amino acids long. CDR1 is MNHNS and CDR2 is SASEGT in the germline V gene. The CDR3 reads CASRVSNTEAFF. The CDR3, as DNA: TGTGCCAGCAGAGTTTCGAACACTGAAGCTTTCTTT.

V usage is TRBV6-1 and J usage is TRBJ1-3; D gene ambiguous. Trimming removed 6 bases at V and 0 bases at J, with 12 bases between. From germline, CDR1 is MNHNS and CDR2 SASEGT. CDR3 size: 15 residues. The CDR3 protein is CASSRFGSSGNTIYF. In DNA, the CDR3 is TGTGCCAGCAGCAGATTCGGGTCCTCTGGAAACACCATATATTTT.

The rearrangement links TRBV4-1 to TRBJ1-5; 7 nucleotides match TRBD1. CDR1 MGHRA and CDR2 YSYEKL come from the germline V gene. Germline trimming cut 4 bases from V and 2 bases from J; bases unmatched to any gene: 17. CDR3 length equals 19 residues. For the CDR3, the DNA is TGCGCCAGCAGCCCGCCAATTACAGGGGTAGCCGGTGGCAATCAGCCCCAGCATTTT. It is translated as CASSPPITGVAGGNQPQHF.

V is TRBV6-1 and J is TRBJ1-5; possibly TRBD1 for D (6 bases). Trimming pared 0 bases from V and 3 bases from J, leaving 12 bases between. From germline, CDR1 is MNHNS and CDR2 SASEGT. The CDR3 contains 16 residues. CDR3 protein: CASSEAFTGLNQPQHF. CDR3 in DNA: TGTGCCAGCAGTGAAGCTTTTACAGGGCTCAATCAGCCCCAGCATTTT.

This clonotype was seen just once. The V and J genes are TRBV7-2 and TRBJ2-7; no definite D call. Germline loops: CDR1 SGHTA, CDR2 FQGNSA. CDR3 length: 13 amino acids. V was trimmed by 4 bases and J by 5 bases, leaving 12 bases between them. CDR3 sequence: CASSSSRWDEQYF. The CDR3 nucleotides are TGTGCCAGCAGCTCCTCTCGGTGGGACGAGCAGTACTTC. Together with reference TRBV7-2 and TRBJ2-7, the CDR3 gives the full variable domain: GAGVSQSPSNKVTEKGKDVELRCDPISGHTALYWYRQSLGQGLEFLIYFQGNSAPDKSGLPSDRFSAERTGGSVSTLTIQRTQQEDSAVYLCASSSSRWDEQYFGPGTRLTVT.

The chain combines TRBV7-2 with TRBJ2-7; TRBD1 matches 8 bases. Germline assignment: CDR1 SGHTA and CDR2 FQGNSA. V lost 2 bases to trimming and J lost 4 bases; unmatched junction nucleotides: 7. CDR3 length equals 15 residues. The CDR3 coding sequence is TGTGCCAGCAGCTTACCCGACAGGGGACGGTACGAGCAGTACTTC. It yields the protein CASSLPDRGRYEQYF.

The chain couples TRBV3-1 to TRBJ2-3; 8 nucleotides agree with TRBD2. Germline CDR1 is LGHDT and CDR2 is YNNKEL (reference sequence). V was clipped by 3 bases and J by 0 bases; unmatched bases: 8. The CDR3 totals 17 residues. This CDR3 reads CASSQALLAASTDTQYF. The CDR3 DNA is TGTGCCAGCAGCCAGGCATTACTAGCGGCTAGCACAGATACGCAGTATTTT.

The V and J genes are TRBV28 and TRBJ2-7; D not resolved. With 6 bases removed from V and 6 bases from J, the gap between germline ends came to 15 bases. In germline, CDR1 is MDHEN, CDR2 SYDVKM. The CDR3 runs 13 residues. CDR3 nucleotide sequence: TGTGCCAGCAGAAGGTCGGGTTCCCTCGAGCAGTACTTC. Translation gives CASRRSGSLEQYF.

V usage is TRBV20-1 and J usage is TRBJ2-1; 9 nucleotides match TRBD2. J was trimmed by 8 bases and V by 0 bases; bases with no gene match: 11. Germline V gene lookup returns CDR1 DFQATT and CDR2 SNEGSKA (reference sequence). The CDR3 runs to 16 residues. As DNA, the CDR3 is TGCAGTGCTAGAGATTATAGTAGCGGGAGAGGTGATGAGCAGTTCTTC. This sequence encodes CSARDYSSGRGDEQFF.

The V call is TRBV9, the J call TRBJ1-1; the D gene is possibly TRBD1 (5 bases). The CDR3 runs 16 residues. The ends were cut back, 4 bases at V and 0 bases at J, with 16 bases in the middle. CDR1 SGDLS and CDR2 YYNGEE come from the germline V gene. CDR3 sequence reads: CASSSAGGFMNTEAFF. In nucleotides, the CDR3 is TGTGCCAGCAGCTCAGCTGGGGGATTTATGAACACTGAAGCTTTCTTT.

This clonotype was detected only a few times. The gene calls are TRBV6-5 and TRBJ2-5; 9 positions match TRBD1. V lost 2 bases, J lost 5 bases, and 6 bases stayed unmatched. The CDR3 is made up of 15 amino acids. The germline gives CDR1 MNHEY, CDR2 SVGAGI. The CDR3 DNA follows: TGTGCCAGCAGTTACCAAGGGACAGGGTATGAGACCCAGTACTTC. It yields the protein CASSYQGTGYETQYF.

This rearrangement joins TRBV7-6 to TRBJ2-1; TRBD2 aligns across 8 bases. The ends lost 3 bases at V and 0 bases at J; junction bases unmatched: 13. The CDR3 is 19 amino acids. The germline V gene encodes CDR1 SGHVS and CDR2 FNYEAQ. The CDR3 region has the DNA TGTGCCAGCAGCTTCGGGCTAGCGGGTACCAAAATCTCCTACAATGAGCAGTTCTTC. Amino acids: CASSFGLAGTKISYNEQFF. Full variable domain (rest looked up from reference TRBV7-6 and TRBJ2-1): GAGVSQSPRYKVTKRGQDVALRCDPISGHVSLYWYRQALGQGPEFLTYFNYEAQQDKSGLPNDRFSAERPEGSISTLTIQRTEQRDSAMYRCASSFGLAGTKISYNEQFFGPGTRLTVL.

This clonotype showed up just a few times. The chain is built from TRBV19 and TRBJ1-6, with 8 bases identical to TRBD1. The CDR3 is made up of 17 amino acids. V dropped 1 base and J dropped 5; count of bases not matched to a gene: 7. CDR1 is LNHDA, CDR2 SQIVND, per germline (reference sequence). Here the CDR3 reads CASSIVGDRRHNSPLHF. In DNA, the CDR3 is TGTGCCAGTAGTATAGTAGGGGACAGGAGACATAATTCACCCCTCCACTTT.

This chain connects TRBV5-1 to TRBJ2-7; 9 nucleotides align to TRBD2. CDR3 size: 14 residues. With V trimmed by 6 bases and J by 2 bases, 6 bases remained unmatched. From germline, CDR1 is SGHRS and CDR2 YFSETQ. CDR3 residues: CASTPLAGTYEQYF. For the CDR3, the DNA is TGCGCCAGCACCCCGCTAGCGGGGACCTACGAGCAGTACTTC. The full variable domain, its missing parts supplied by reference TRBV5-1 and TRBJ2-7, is KAGVTQTPRYLIKTRGQQVTLSCSPISGHRSVSWYQQTPGQGLQFLFEYFSETQRNKGNFPGRFSGRQFSNSRSEMNVSTLELGDSALYLCASTPLAGTYEQYFGPGTRLTVT.

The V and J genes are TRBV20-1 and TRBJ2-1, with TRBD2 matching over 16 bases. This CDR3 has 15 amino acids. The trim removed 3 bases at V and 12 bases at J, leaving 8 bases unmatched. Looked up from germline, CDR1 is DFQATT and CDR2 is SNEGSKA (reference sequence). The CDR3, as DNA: TGCAGTGCTAGGGGACTAGCGGGAGGGCCGGTTCGGCAGTTCTTC. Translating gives CSARGLAGGPVRQFF.

CDR3 residues: CASRDVLNEKLFF. CDR3 nucleotides: TGTGCCAGCAGGGATGTTCTGAATGAAAAACTGTTTTTT. J is TRBJ1-4 and V is TRBV7-9, with no clear D. Germline CDR1 and CDR2: SEHNR and FQNEAQ (reference sequence). The CDR3 sequence is 13 residues long. Between the trimmed V and J ends, which lost 6 bases and 5 bases, there was a span of 10 bases.

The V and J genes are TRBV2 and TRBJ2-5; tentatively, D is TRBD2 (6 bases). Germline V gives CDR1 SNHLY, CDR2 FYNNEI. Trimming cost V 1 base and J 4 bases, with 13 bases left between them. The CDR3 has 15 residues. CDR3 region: CASSEVLRGGETQYF. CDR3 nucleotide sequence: TGTGCCAGCAGTGAAGTCTTACGGGGAGGAGAGACCCAGTACTTC.

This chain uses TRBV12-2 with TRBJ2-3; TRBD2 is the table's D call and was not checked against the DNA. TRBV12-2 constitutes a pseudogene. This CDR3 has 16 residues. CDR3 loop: CASRFGLAGVRDTQYF. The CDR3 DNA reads TGTGCAAGTCGCTTCGGGCTAGCGGGAGTTCGGGATACGCAGTATTTT.

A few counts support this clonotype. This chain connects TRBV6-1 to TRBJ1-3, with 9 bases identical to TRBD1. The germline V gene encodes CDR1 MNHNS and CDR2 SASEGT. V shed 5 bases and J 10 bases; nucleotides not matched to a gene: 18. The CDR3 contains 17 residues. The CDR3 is CASSPPDRGGLKGTIYF. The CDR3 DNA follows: TGTGCCAGCAGTCCACCTGACAGGGGGGGCCTCAAAGGGACCATATATTTT.

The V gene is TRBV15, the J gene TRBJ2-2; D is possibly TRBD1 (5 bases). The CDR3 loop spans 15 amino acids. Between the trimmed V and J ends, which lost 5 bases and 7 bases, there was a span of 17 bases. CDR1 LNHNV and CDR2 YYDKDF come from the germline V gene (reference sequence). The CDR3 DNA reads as TGTGCCACCAGCGTTCGTATAGGGCAGGGCGGGGAGCTGTTTTTT. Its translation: CATSVRIGQGGELFF.

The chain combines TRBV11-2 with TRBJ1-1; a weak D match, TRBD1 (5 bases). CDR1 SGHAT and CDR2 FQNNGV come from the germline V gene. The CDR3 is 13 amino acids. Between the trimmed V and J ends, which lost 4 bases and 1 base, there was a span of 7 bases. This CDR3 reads CASSSQGNTEAFF. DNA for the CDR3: TGTGCCAGCAGCTCCCAGGGGAACACTGAAGCTTTCTTT.

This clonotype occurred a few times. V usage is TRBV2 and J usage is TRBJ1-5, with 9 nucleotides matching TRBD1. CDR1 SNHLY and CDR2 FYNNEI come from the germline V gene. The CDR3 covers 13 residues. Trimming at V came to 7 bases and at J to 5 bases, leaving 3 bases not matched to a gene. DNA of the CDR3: TGTGCCAGCATGGGGACAGGGTATCAGCCCCAGCATTTT. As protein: CASMGTGYQPQHF.

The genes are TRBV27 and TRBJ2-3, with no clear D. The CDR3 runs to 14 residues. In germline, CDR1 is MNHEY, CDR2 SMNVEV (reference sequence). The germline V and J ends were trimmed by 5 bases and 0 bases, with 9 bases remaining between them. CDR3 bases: TGTGCCAGCAGTCAGACCCCTAGCACAGATACGCAGTATTTT. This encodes CASSQTPSTDTQYF.

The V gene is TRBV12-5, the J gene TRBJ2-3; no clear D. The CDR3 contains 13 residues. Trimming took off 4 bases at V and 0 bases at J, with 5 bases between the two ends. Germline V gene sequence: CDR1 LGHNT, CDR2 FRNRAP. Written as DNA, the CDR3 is TGTGCTAGTGGTTACGGTAGCACAGATACGCAGTATTTT. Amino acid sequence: CASGYGSTDTQYF.

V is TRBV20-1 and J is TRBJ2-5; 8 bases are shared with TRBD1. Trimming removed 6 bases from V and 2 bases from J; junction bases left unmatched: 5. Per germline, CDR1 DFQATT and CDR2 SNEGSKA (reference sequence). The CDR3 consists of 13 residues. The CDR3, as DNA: TGCAGTGCGTCGGGACAGGTTCAAGAGACCCAGTACTTC. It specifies CSASGQVQETQYF.

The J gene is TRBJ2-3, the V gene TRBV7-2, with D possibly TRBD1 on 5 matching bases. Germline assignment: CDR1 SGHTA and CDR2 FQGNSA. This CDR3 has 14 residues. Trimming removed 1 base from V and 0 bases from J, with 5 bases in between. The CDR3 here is CASSLDRSTDTQYF. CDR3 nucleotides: TGTGCCAGCAGCTTAGACAGGAGCACAGATACGCAGTATTTT.

The CDR3 here is CASSSLRVGQPQHF. CDR3 DNA: TGTGCCAGCAGTTCCCTAAGGGTAGGGCAGCCCCAGCATTTT. The rearrangement links TRBV6-5 to TRBJ1-5; D gene uncertain. CDR1 and CDR2 from the germline V gene are MNHEY and SVGAGI. This CDR3 spans 14 amino acids. V gave up 4 bases and J gave up 7 bases, with 14 bases separating them.